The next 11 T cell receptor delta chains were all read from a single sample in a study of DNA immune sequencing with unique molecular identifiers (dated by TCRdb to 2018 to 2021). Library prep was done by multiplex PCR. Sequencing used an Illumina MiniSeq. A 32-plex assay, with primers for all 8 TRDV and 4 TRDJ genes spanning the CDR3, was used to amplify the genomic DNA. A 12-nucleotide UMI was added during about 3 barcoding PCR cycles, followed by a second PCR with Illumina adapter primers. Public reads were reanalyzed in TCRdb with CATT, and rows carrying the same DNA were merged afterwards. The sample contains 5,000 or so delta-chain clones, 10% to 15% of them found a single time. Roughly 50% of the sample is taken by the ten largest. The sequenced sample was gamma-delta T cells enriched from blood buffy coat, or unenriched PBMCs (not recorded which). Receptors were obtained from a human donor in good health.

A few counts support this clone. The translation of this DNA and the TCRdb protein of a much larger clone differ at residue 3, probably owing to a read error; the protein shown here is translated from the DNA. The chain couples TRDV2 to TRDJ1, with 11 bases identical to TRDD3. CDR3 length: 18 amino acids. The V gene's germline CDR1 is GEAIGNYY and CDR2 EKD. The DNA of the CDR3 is TGTGCCTATGACACTCTCTGGGGGATACTTAATAAAACCGATAAACTCATCTTT. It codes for CAYDTLWGILNKTDKLIF.

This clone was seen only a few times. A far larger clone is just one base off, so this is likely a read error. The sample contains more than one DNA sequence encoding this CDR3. The CDR3: CACDPIVLGESSWDTRQMFF. In DNA, the CDR3 is TGTGCCTGTGATCCCATTGTACTGGGGGAAAGCTCTTGGGACACCCGACAGATGTTTTTC. The chain combines TRDV2 with TRDJ3; 9 nucleotides agree with TRDD3. CDR3 length: 20 residues. Germline CDR1 reads GEAIGNYY; CDR2 reads EKD. Trimming at V came to 4 bases and at J to 4 bases, leaving 16 bases not matched to a gene.

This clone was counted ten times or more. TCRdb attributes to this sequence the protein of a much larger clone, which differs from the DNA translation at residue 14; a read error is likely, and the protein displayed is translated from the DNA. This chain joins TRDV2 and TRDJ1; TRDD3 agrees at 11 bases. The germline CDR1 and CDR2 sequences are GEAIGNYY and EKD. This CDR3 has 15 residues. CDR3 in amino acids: CACAQLGDRDDKLTF. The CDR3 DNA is TGTGCCTGTGCCCAACTGGGGGATAGGGACGATAAACTCACCTTT.

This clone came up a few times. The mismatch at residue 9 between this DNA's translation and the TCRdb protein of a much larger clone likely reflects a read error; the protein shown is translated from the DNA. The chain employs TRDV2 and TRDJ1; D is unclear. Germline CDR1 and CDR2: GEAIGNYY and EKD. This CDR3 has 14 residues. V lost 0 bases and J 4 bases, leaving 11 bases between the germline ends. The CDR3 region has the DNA TGTGCCTGTGACACCGTCGCGCTACTCGATAAACTCATCTTT. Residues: CACDTVALLDKLIF.

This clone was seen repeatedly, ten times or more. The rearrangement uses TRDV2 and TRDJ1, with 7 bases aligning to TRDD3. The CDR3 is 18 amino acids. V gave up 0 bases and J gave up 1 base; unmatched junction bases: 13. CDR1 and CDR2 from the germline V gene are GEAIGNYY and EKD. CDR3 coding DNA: TGTGCCTGTGACACCGTAGGGGGATCCCTCCTGCCCACCGATAAACTCATCTTT. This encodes CACDTVGGSLLPTDKLIF.

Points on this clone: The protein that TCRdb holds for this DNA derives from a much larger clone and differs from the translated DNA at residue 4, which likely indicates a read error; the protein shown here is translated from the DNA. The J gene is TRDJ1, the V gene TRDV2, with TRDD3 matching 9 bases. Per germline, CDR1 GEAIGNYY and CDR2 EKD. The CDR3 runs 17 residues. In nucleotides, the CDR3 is TGTGCCTGTGGCACCGTGCGGGGATACGGTAACACCGATAAACTCATCTTT. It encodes CACGTVRGYGNTDKLIF.

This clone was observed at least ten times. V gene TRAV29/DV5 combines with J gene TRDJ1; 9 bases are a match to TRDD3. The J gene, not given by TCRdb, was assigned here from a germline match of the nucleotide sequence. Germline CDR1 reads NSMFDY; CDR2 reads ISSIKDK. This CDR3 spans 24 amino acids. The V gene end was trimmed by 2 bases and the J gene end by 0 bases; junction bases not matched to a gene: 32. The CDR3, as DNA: TGTGCAGCAAGACTACCCCCACGGCCCCGCTTACTGGGGGACCCTCCAAAGTACACCGATAAACTCATCTTT. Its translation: CAARLPPRPRLLGDPPKYTDKLIF.

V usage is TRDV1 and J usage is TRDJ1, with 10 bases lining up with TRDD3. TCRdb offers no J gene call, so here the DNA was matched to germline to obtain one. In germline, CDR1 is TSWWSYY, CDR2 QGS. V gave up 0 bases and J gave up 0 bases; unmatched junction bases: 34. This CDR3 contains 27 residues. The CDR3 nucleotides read TGTGCTCTTGGGGAACTAGATCGCCAGCATGTCTCCGGGTGGTGGGGGATACTTATGGGGTACACCGATAAACTCATCTTT. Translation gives CALGELDRQHVSGWWGILMGYTDKLIF.

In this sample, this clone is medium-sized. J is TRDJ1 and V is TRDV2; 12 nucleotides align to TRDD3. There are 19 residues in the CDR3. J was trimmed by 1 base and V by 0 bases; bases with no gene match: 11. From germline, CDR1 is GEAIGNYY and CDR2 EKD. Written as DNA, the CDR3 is TGTGCCTGTGACACCGTAACTGGGGGATACCTCTCCCGCACCGATAAACTCATCTTT. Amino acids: CACDTVTGGYLSRTDKLIF.

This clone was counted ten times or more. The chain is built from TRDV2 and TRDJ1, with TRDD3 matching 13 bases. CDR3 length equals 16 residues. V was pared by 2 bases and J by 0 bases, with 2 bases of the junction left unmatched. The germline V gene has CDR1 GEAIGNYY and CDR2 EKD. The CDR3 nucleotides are TGTGCCTGTGACAAACTGGGGGATACGAACACCGATAAACTCATCTTT. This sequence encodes CACDKLGDTNTDKLIF.

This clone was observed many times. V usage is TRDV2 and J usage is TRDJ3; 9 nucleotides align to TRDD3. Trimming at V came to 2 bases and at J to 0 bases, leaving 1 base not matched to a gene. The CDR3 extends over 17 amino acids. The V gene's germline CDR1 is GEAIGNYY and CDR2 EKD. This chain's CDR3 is CACDNWGSSWDTRQMFF. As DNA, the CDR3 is TGTGCCTGTGACAACTGGGGGAGCTCCTGGGACACCCGACAGATGTTTTTC.